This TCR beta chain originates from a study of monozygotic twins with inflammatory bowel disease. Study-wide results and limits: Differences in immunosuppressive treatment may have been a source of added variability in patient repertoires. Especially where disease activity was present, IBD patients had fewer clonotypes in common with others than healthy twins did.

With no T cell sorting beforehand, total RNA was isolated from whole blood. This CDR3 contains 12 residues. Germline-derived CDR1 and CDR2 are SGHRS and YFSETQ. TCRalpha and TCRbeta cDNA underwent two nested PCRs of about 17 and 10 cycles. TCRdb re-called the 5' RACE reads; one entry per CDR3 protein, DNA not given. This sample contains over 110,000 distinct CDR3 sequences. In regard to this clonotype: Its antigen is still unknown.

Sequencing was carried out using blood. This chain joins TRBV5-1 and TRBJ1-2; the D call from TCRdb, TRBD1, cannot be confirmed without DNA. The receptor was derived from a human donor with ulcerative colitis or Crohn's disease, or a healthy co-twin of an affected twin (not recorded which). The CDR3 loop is CASSLGQGGYTF.